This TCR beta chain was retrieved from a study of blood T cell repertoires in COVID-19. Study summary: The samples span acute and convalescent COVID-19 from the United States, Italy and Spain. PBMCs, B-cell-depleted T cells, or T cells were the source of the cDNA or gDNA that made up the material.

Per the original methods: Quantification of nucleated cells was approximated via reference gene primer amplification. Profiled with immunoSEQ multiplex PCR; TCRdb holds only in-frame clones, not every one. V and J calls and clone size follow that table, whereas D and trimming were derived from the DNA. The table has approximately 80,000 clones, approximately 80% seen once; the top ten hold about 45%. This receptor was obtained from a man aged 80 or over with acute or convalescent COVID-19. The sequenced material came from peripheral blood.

CDR3 nucleotides: TGTGCCAGCAGTTTCCAGGGTAATAATTCACCCCTCCACTTT. This encodes CASSFQGNNSPLHF. This rearrangement joins TRBV27 to TRBJ1-6; perhaps TRBD1 as D (5 bases). The CDR3 extends over 14 amino acids. The V end lost 3 bases, the J end lost 5 bases, and 8 bases lay between the germline ends. Germline V gives CDR1 MNHEY, CDR2 SMNVEV (reference sequence).